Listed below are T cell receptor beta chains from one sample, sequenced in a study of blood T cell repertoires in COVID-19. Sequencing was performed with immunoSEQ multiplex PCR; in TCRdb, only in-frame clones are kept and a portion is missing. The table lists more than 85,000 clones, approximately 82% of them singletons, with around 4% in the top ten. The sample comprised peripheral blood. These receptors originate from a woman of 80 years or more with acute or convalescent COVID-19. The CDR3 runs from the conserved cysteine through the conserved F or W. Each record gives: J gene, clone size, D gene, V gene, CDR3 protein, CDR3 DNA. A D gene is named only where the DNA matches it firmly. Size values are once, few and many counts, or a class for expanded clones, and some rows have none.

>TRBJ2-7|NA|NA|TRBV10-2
CASSMTGVLSYEQYF
TGCGCCAGCAGCATGACCGGGGTACTCTCCTACGAGCAGTACTTC
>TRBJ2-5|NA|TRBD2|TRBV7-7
CASSRGLAGGETQYF
TGTGCTAGCAGCCGGGGACTAGCGGGCGGTGAGACCCAGTACTTC
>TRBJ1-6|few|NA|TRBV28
CASSPLRGGMNSPLHF
TGTGCCAGCAGTCCCCTTCGAGGAGGGATGAATTCACCCCTCCACTTT
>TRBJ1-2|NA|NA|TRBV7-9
CASGSGSNYGYTF
TGTGCCAGCGGATCGGGATCTAACTATGGCTACACCTTC
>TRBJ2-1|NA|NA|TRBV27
CASSSPSDSKTYNEQFF
TGTGCCAGCAGTTCCCCTAGCGACTCAAAAACATACAATGAGCAGTTCTTC
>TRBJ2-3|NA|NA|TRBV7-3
CASTQQGGGTDTQYF
TGTGCCAGCACCCAACAAGGGGGGGGCACAGATACGCAGTATTTT
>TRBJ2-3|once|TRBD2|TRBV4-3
CASSQDLLAGDRTDTQYF
TGCGCCAGCAGCCAAGATTTGTTAGCGGGAGATAGGACAGATACGCAGTATTTT
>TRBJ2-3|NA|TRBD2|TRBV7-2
CASSLGLAGGVTDTQYF
TGTGCCAGCAGCCTGGGACTAGCGGGAGGAGTCACAGATACGCAGTATTTT
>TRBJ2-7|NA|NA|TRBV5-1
CASSLSGGSYEQYF
TGCGCCAGCAGCTTGTCTGGAGGGTCCTACGAGCAGTACTTC
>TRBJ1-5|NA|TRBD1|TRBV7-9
CASSKTGGTNQPQHF
TGTGCCAGCAGCAAAACAGGGGGGACCAATCAGCCCCAGCATTTT
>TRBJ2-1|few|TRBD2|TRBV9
CASAFELAGVEQFF
TGTGCCAGCGCCTTTGAACTAGCGGGGGTTGAGCAGTTCTTC
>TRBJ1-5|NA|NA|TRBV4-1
CASSPVRDSLYSNQPQHF
TGCGCCAGCAGCCCAGTACGGGATTCACTCTATAGCAATCAGCCCCAGCATTTT
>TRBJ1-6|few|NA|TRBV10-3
CAISMDDSQFNSPLHF
TGTGCCATCAGCATGGATGACAGCCAGTTTAATTCACCCCTCCACTTT
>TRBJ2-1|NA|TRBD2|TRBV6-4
CASSVLASYNEQFF
TGTGCCAGCAGCGTACTAGCGTCATACAATGAGCAGTTCTTC
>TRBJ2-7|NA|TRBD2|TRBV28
CASTSGRSYEQYF
TGTGCCAGCACGAGCGGGAGGTCCTACGAGCAGTACTTC
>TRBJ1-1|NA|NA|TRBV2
CASRAGSTLNTEAFF
TGTGCCAGCAGAGCCGGGTCCACCCTGAACACTGAAGCTTTCTTT
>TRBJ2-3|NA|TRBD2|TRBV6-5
CASSSTSYGTDTQYF
TGTGCCAGCAGTTCGACTAGCTACGGCACAGATACGCAGTATTTT
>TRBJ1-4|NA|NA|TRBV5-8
CASSTGQLNEKLFF
TGTGCCAGCAGCACAGGACAGTTAAATGAAAAACTGTTTTTT
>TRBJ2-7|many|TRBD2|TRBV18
CASSPDREDEQYF
TGTGCCAGCTCGCCGGATCGGGAGGACGAGCAGTACTTC
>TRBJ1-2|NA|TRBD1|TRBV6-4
CATKSPGGHGYTF
TGTGCCACTAAGTCTCCAGGGGGCCATGGCTACACCTTC
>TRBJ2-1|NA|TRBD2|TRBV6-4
CASSDGTNSNEQFF
TGTGCCAGCAGTGACGGGACTAACTCCAATGAGCAGTTCTTC
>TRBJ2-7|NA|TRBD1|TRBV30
CAWSPGQGTYEQYF
TGTGCCTGGAGTCCGGGACAGGGGACCTACGAGCAGTACTTC
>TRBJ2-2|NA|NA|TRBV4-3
CASSQEGANTGELFF
TGCGCCAGCAGCCAAGAGGGCGCGAACACCGGGGAGCTGTTTTTT
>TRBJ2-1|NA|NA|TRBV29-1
CSGEDYIGGEQFF
TGCAGCGGGGAGGACTACATCGGGGGTGAGCAGTTCTTC
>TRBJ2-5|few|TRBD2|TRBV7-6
CASSLPGLAGGRETQYF
TGTGCCAGCAGCTTGCCCGGACTAGCGGGAGGGCGGGAGACCCAGTACTTC
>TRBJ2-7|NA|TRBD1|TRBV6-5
CASRLTTGPEQYF
TGTGCCAGCAGGCTAACGACAGGGCCCGAGCAGTACTTC
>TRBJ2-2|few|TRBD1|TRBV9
CASSGQGAIGELFF
TGTGCCAGCAGCGGACAGGGGGCTATCGGGGAGCTGTTTTTT
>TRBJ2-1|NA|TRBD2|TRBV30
CACTETGTPTSGRAGVGYNEQFF
TGTGCCTGCACCGAGACAGGGACACCTACTAGCGGGAGGGCCGGGGTTGGCTACAATGAGCAGTTCTTC
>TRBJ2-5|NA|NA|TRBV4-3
CASSQGGGLKETQYF
TGCGCCAGCAGCCAAGGTGGCGGTCTAAAAGAGACCCAGTACTTC
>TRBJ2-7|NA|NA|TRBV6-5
CASSYRSLGGYEQYF
TGTGCCAGCAGTTACCGATCCCTGGGGGGCTACGAGCAGTACTTC
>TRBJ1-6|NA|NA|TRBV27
CASSLVAPDNSPLHF
TGTGCCAGCAGTTTAGTGGCACCAGATAATTCACCCCTCCACTTT
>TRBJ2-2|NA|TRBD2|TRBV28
CASGRLAADGELFF
TGTGCCAGCGGAAGACTAGCGGCAGACGGGGAGCTGTTTTTT
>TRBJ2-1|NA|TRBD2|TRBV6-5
CASRASGGGYNEQFF
TGTGCCAGCAGAGCCTCCGGGGGGGGTTACAATGAGCAGTTCTTC
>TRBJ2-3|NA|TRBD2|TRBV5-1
CASNLAGGNTDTQYF
TGCGCCAGCAACTTAGCGGGGGGGAACACAGATACGCAGTATTTT
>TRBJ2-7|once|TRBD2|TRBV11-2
CASSSGGTSGMSYEQYF
TGTGCCAGCAGCTCGGGGGGGACTAGCGGGATGAGCTACGAGCAGTACTTC
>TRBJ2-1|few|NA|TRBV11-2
CASRSLDNEQFF
TGTGCCAGCAGGTCACTTGACAATGAGCAGTTCTTC
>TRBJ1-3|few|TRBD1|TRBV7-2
CASSQQGNSGNTIYF
TGTGCCAGCAGCCAACAGGGGAACTCTGGAAACACCATATATTTT
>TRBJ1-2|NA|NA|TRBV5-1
CASSVQANYGYTF
TGCGCCAGCAGCGTCCAGGCTAACTATGGCTACACCTTC
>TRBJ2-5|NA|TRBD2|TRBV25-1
CASSERGRGSYQETQYF
TGTGCCAGCAGTGAGCGAGGGCGGGGGAGCTACCAAGAGACCCAGTACTTC
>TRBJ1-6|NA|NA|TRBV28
CASSYPGGPLHF
TGTGCCAGCAGTTACCCGGGAGGACCCCTCCACTTT
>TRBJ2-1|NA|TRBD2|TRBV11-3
CASSLREGDEQFF
TGTGCCAGCAGCTTGAGGGAGGGAGATGAGCAGTTCTTC
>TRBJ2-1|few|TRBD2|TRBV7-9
CASSSQTSGDYNEQFF
TGTGCCAGCAGCTCCCAGACTAGCGGGGACTACAATGAGCAGTTCTTC
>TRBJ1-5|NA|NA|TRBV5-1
CASSLDGGMYQPQHF
TGCGCCAGCAGCTTAGATGGAGGGATGTATCAGCCCCAGCATTTT
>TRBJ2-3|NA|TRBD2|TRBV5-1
CASSLSGTSRGDTQYF
TGCGCCAGCAGCTTGAGTGGGACTAGCCGGGGAGATACGCAGTATTTT
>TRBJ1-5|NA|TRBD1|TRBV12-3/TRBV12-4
CASRATGRQPQHF
TGTGCCAGCAGGGCGACAGGGAGGCAGCCCCAGCATTTT
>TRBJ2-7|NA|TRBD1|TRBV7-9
CASSRQGSRNEQYF
TGTGCCAGCAGTAGACAGGGAAGCCGTAACGAGCAGTACTTC
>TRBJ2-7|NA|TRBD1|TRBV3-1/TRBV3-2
CASSRNPGQGAYEQYF
TGTGCCAGCAGCCGTAACCCGGGACAGGGGGCCTACGAGCAGTACTTC
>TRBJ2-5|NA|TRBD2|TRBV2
CASVAGGRETQYF
TGTGCCAGCGTAGCGGGAGGTCGAGAGACCCAGTACTTC
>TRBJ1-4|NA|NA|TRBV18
CASSRATNEKLFF
TGTGCCAGCTCCCGTGCAACTAATGAAAAACTGTTTTTT
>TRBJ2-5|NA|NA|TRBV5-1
CASSYSAVGETQYF
TGCGCCAGCAGCTATTCTGCGGTCGGCGAGACCCAGTACTTC
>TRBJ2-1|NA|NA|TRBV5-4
CASSLDPRSYNEQFF
TGTGCCAGCAGCTTGGACCCCCGGTCCTACAATGAGCAGTTCTTC
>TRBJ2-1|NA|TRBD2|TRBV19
CASREAGANNNEQFF
TGTGCCAGTAGGGAAGCGGGAGCTAACAACAATGAGCAGTTCTTC
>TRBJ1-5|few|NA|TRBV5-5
CASSLMGGNQPQHF
TGTGCCAGCAGCTTAATGGGAGGGAATCAGCCCCAGCATTTT
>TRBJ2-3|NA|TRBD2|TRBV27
CASRRPGLAGGPGTDTQYF
TGTGCCAGCAGGCGTCCGGGACTAGCGGGGGGGCCTGGCACAGATACGCAGTATTTT
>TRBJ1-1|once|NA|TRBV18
CASSPNLLSGGEAFF
TGTGCCAGCTCACCGAACTTACTCAGCGGGGGAGAAGCTTTCTTT